Each of the 32 T cell receptor beta chains below was sequenced from the same sample in a study of blood T cell repertoires in COVID-19. Measured with immunoSEQ multiplex PCR; TCRdb has only the in-frame clones, and not every one. The table lists some 200,000 clones, about four fifths of them singletons. Sequences were obtained from PBMCs or T cells enriched from blood (not recorded which). These receptors came from a woman aged 40-49 years with acute COVID-19.

A few counts support this clone. The genes are TRBV5-1 and TRBJ1-1; D perhaps matches TRBD1 (5 bases). The CDR3 contains 16 residues. V was clipped by 2 bases and J by 1 base, with 15 bases between them. CDR1 and CDR2 from the germline V gene are SGHRS and YFSETQ. DNA of the CDR3: TGCGCCAGCAGCTTTGGACACACAAACGCGAACACTGAAGCTTTCTTT. Encoded protein: CASSFGHTNANTEAFF.

The genes are TRBV15 and TRBJ2-1, with D maybe TRBD2 (6 bases). CDR1 and CDR2 (germline): LNHNV, YYDKDF (reference sequence). Trimming took 5 bases from V and 10 from J, leaving 18 bases between them. The CDR3 is 14 amino acids. CDR3 region: CATSSTRGVREQFF. CDR3 DNA: TGTGCCACCAGCTCGACTAGGGGAGTTAGGGAGCAGTTCTTC.

In DNA form, the CDR3 reads TGTGCCAGCAGCTTAGGCAGGGGGCTAGATCACATCCTTGAAGCTTTCTTT. Protein product: CASSLGRGLDHILEAFF. V and J are TRBV11-2 and TRBJ1-1, with 8 bases matching TRBD1. Germline CDR1 and CDR2: SGHAT and FQNNGV. V shed 1 base and J 7 bases; nucleotides not matched to a gene: 14. CDR3 length: 17 amino acids.

The chain carries TRBV10-3 and TRBJ2-3; 12 nucleotides align to TRBD2. CDR3 size: 19 residues. The V gene's germline CDR1 is ENHRY and CDR2 SYGVKD. Trimming at V came to 0 bases and at J to 1 base, leaving 8 bases not matched to a gene. DNA of the CDR3: TGTGCCATCAGTGAGTCAGGGCTAGCGGGAGGGCCGCGCACAGATACGCAGTATTTT. This translates into CAISESGLAGGPRTDTQYF.

The chain has TRBV3-1 (or the pseudogene TRBV3-2) and TRBJ1-6; a possible D gene is TRBD1 (6 bases). Trimming took 8 bases from V and 1 from J, leaving 12 bases between them. CDR3 length: 15 amino acids. CDR1 LGHDT and CDR2 YNNKEL come from the germline V gene (reference sequence). The CDR3 loop reads CASREGGSYNSPLHF. CDR3 DNA: TGTGCCAGCCGCGAGGGGGGGTCCTATAATTCACCCCTCCACTTT.

The chain recombines TRBV4-3 with TRBJ2-1; TRBD2 matches 9 bases. The CDR3 runs to 15 residues. Germline assignment: CDR1 LGHNA and CDR2 YSLEER. Unmatched junction bases numbered 5, after V lost 4 bases and J lost 4 bases. CDR3 region: CASSPARGGYNEQFF. The CDR3 DNA sequence: TGCGCCAGCAGCCCCGCGCGGGGGGGGTACAATGAGCAGTTCTTC.

The gene calls are TRBV18 and TRBJ2-1; TRBD2 agrees at 8 bases. The CDR3 spans 14 residues. With 3 bases clipped from V and 6 bases from J, the junction kept 4 bases outside the gene matches. CDR1 is KGHSH and CDR2 is LQKENI in the germline V gene. The CDR3 sequence is CASSPGLAFNEQFF. Written as DNA, the CDR3 is TGTGCCAGCTCACCTGGACTAGCTTTCAATGAGCAGTTCTTC.

The V call is TRBV28, the J call TRBJ1-6; D uncertain. V lost 4 bases and J 9 bases, leaving 4 bases between the germline ends. Germline V CDR1 and CDR2: MDHEN, SYDVKM. The CDR3 spans 11 residues. CDR3 amino acids: CASSSFSPLHF. The CDR3 nucleotides are TGTGCCAGCAGTTCCTTTTCACCCCTCCACTTT.

V gene TRBV6-5 combines with J gene TRBJ1-1; D uncertain. The germline V gene has CDR1 MNHEY and CDR2 SVGAGI. V was pared by 5 bases and J by 0 bases, with 7 bases between. The length of the CDR3 is 13 residues. This CDR3 reads CASSRGLNTEAFF. In DNA form, the CDR3 reads TGTGCCAGCAGTAGAGGGTTGAACACTGAAGCTTTCTTT.

The chain recombines TRBV7-2 with TRBJ2-5, with 8 bases lining up with TRBD2. The CDR3 extends over 13 amino acids. Germline trimming cut 6 bases from V and 5 bases from J; bases unmatched to any gene: 5. Germline values: CDR1 SGHTA, CDR2 FQGNSA. Written as DNA, the CDR3 is TGTGCCAGCAGAAACGGGGGGGCCGAGACCCAGTACTTC. Encoded protein: CASRNGGAETQYF.

The gene calls are TRBV7-9 and TRBJ1-6, with 12 bases aligning to TRBD1. Unmatched junction bases numbered 9, after V lost 5 bases and J lost 10 bases. The germline CDR1 and CDR2 sequences are SEHNR and FQNEAQ (reference sequence). This CDR3 is built from 16 residues. CDR3: CASSDWGQGAGSPLHF. CDR3 coding DNA: TGTGCCAGCAGCGACTGGGGACAGGGGGCAGGGTCACCCCTCCACTTT.

This chain links TRBV7-2 with TRBJ1-4, with a weak D call TRBD1 (5 bases). Germline lookup yields CDR1 SGHTA and CDR2 FQGNSA. V shed 6 bases and J shed 4 bases, with 12 bases lying between them. This CDR3 has 14 amino acids. CDR3 in amino acids: CASRLRANNEKLFF. The CDR3 DNA follows: TGTGCCAGCAGGCTCAGGGCGAATAATGAAAAACTGTTTTTT.

The J gene is TRBJ2-1, the V gene TRBV5-1; D is uncertain. Germline-derived CDR1 and CDR2 are SGHRS and YFSETQ. Trimming took off 4 bases at V and 2 bases at J, with 10 bases between the two ends. This CDR3 has 14 residues. The CDR3 sequence: CASSPAAAYNEQFF. Here the CDR3 DNA reads TGCGCCAGCAGCCCCGCGGCAGCCTACAATGAGCAGTTCTTC.

This chain joins TRBV11-2 and TRBJ2-3, with 8 nucleotides matching TRBD2. V gave up 4 bases and J gave up 4 bases; unmatched junction bases: 10. CDR1 is SGHAT and CDR2 is FQNNGV in the germline V gene. The CDR3 has 16 amino acids. The CDR3 region is CASSSSGSGIADTQYF. CDR3 sequence (DNA): TGTGCCAGCAGCTCCTCGGGTAGCGGGATCGCAGATACGCAGTATTTT. The entire variable domain, with the rest obtained from reference TRBV11-2 and TRBJ2-3, is as follows: EAGVAQSPRYKIIEKRQSVAFWCNPISGHATLYWYQQILGQGPKLLIQFQNNGVVDDSQLPKDRFSAERLKGVDSTLKIQPAKLEDSAVYLCASSSSGSGIADTQYFGPGTRLTVL.

V usage is TRBV7-7 and J usage is TRBJ2-3; 8 bases map to TRBD1. The CDR3 length is 15 residues. Germline CDR1 reads SSHAT; CDR2 reads FNYEAQ (reference sequence). V lost 5 bases and J lost 2; bases outside the gene matches: 6. DNA for the CDR3: TGTGCCAGCAGCCCACGGACAGGGATCACAGATACGCAGTATTTT. This gives the protein CASSPRTGITDTQYF.

The chain combines TRBV6-2 or TRBV6-3 with TRBJ2-7; a weak D match, TRBD2 (7 bases). CDR1 is MNHEY and CDR2 is SVGEGT in the germline V gene. The length of the CDR3 is 15 residues. Trimming stripped 2 bases from V and 1 base from J, with 12 bases between. The CDR3 protein is CASSYRGGPSYEQYF. In DNA form, the CDR3 reads TGTGCCAGCAGTTACAGGGGGGGACCTTCCTACGAGCAGTACTTC.

This rearrangement joins TRBV18 to TRBJ2-3; TRBD2 matches at 9 bases. This CDR3 has 16 residues. The germline V gene encodes CDR1 KGHSH and CDR2 LQKENI. V was clipped by 1 base and J by 2 bases; unmatched bases: 4. In DNA form, the CDR3 reads TGTGCCAGCTCACCACAAGCGGGGGGCCCCACAGATACGCAGTATTTT. Its protein product is CASSPQAGGPTDTQYF.

In its sample, this clone was seen once. The chain uses TRBV4-3 and TRBJ1-2; the D is unclear. Trimming took off 2 bases at V and 8 bases at J, with 9 bases between the two ends. CDR1 and CDR2 (germline): LGHNA, YSLEER. The CDR3 has 12 amino acids. Here the CDR3 reads CASSQPPGGYTF. CDR3 DNA sequence: TGCGCCAGCAGCCAACCACCGGGGGGCTACACCTTC.

The chain has TRBV5-1 and TRBJ1-3; a weak D match, TRBD1 (5 bases). The CDR3 has 16 amino acids. Germline V gives CDR1 SGHRS, CDR2 YFSETQ. V dropped 0 bases and J dropped 0 bases, with 10 bases sitting between them. The CDR3 loop reads CASSLAGTGSGNTIYF. In DNA form, the CDR3 reads TGCGCCAGCAGCTTGGCCGGTACAGGCTCTGGAAACACCATATATTTT.

The chain recombines TRBV5-1 with TRBJ2-6; 7 nucleotides match TRBD1. The CDR3 runs to 18 residues. The junction had 10 bases not matched to a gene; V was cut back by 4 bases and J by 0 bases. CDR1 SGHRS and CDR2 YFSETQ come from the germline V gene. As DNA, the CDR3 is TGCGCCAGCAGCCTCCTGGGCAGGGGGTACTCTGGGGCCAACGTCCTGACTTTC. Its translation is CASSLLGRGYSGANVLTF.

This chain connects TRBV3-1 (or the pseudogene TRBV3-2) to TRBJ2-5; 7 bases match TRBD2. V lost 8 bases and J lost 3; bases outside the gene matches: 9. This CDR3 is built from 14 residues. Germline lookup yields CDR1 LGHDT and CDR2 YNNKEL (reference sequence). The CDR3 region is CASGGGGLKETQYF. CDR3 nucleotide sequence: TGTGCCAGCGGGGGGGGAGGACTAAAAGAGACCCAGTACTTC.

CDR3 nucleotide sequence: TGCGGGGGGTGCAGGGGGCCCACTGAAGCTTTCTTT. This codes for CGGCRGPTEAFF. The V and J genes are TRBV29-1 and TRBJ1-1; 8 positions match TRBD1. This CDR3 region has 12 residues. The germline gives CDR1 SQVTM, CDR2 ANQGSEA.

The chain's CDR3 is CASSLGFMNSGDYEQYF. DNA of the CDR3: TGTGCCAGCAGCTTGGGATTTATGAATAGCGGAGATTACGAGCAGTACTTC. The V and J genes are TRBV5-6 and TRBJ2-7, with a weak D call TRBD2 (6 bases). The CDR3 totals 17 residues. Germline-derived CDR1 and CDR2 are SGHDT and YYEEEE. V lost 0 bases to trimming and J lost 4 bases, with 20 bases between them.

This rearrangement joins TRBV28 to TRBJ1-3, with D hard to call. The V end lost 1 base, the J end lost 2 bases, and 15 bases lay between the germline ends. Germline loops: CDR1 MDHEN, CDR2 SYDVKM. CDR3 length: 17 amino acids. CDR3 protein: CASSLYTGRNTGNTIYF. CDR3 DNA sequence: TGTGCCAGCAGTTTATACACGGGGAGAAACACTGGAAACACCATATATTTT.

V is TRBV3-1 (or the pseudogene TRBV3-2) and J is TRBJ2-3, with TRBD2 matching 10 bases. The CDR3 runs 21 residues. After removal of 1 base from V and 1 base from J, the junction contained 17 bases not matched to a gene. Germline CDR1 LGHDT, CDR2 YNNKEL (reference sequence). CDR3 sequence: CASSQVAARLAGAAGTDTQYF. Here the CDR3 DNA reads TGTGCCAGCAGCCAAGTGGCCGCCCGGCTAGCGGGGGCAGCGGGCACAGATACGCAGTATTTT.

The chain carries TRBV11-2 and TRBJ2-1; 13 bases agree with TRBD2. Looked up from germline, CDR1 is SGHAT and CDR2 is FQNNGV. Unmatched junction bases numbered 8, after V lost 5 bases and J lost 4 bases. The CDR3 extends over 17 amino acids. The CDR3: CASSPSLTSGGYNEQFF. The CDR3 coding sequence is TGTGCCAGCAGCCCCTCTTTGACTAGCGGGGGGTACAATGAGCAGTTCTTC.

The gene calls are TRBV4-3 and TRBJ1-2, with TRBD1 as a possible D gene (5 bases). Deletions cut 0 bases from V and 0 bases from J, with 20 bases between. CDR1 and CDR2 from the germline V gene are LGHNA and YSLEER. CDR3 length equals 19 residues. The DNA of the CDR3 is TGCGCCAGCAGCCAAGATCTGGTGCTCGGGACTTCCCCTAACTATGGCTACACCTTC. Its translation: CASSQDLVLGTSPNYGYTF.

This chain joins TRBV19 and TRBJ1-6; 7 bases match TRBD1. Germline-derived CDR1 and CDR2 are LNHDA and SQIVND (reference sequence). This CDR3 has 15 amino acids. J gave up 4 bases and V 3 bases, and 3 bases lay outside the gene matches. CDR3 in amino acids: CASSMGQLYNSPLHF. The CDR3 bases are TGTGCCAGTAGTATGGGACAGCTTTATAATTCACCCCTCCACTTT.

V is TRBV7-3 and J is TRBJ2-3; D is possibly TRBD2 (6 bases). The V gene's germline CDR1 is SGHTA and CDR2 FQGTGA. V lost 4 bases to trimming and J lost 0 bases, with 8 bases between them. There are 14 residues in the CDR3. The CDR3 sequence: CASSSDYSTDTQYF. The CDR3 region has the DNA TGTGCCAGCAGCTCGGACTACAGCACAGATACGCAGTATTTT. Full variable domain (outside the CDR3, taken from reference TRBV7-3 and TRBJ2-3): GAGVSQTPSNKVTEKGKYVELRCDPISGHTALYWYRQSLGQGPEFLIYFQGTGAADDSGLPNDRFFAVRPEGSVSTLKIQRTERGDSAVYLCASSSDYSTDTQYFGPGTRLTVL.

The rearrangement uses TRBV4-3 and TRBJ1-1, with 8 bases matching TRBD1. CDR1 is LGHNA, CDR2 YSLEER, per germline. Germline trimming cut 4 bases from V and 5 bases from J; bases unmatched to any gene: 6. There are 14 residues in the CDR3. The DNA of the CDR3 is TGCGCCAGCAGCCCCTGGACAGGGAGGACTGAAGCTTTCTTT. Amino acids: CASSPWTGRTEAFF.

The chain uses TRBV30 and TRBJ1-3; weak D call: TRBD1 (5 bases). This CDR3 is 14 amino acids long. Trimming left V 4 bases short and J 2 bases short, with 12 bases between. The germline CDR1 and CDR2 sequences are GTSNPN and SVGIG (reference sequence). The CDR3, as DNA: TGTGCCTGGAACGCCAGGGTTCCTGGAAACACCATATATTTT. The encoded protein is CAWNARVPGNTIYF. The full variable domain, completed using reference TRBV30 and TRBJ1-3, is SQTIHQWPATLVQPVGSPLSLECTVEGTSNPNLYWYRQAAGRGLQLLFYSVGIGQISSEVPQNLSASRPQDRQFILSSKKLLLSDSGFYLCAWNARVPGNTIYFGEGSWLTVV.

J is TRBJ2-3 and V is TRBV4-1; 7 positions agree with TRBD2. V lost 0 bases to trimming and J lost 6 bases; unmatched junction nucleotides: 12. Germline V gene lookup returns CDR1 MGHRA and CDR2 YSYEKL. The length of the CDR3 is 17 residues. The CDR3 region has the DNA TGCGCCAGCAGCCAAGATGGTTCTAGCGGACCTAAGGATACGCAGTATTTT. Its translation is CASSQDGSSGPKDTQYF.